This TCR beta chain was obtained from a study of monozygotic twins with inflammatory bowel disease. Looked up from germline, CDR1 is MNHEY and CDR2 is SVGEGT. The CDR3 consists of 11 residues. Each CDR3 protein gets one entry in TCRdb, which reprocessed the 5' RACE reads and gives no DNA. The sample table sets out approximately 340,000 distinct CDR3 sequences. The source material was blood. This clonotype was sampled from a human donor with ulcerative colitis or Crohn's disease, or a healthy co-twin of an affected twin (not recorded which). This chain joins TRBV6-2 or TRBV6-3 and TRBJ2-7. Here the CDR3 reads CASRTSVEQYF.